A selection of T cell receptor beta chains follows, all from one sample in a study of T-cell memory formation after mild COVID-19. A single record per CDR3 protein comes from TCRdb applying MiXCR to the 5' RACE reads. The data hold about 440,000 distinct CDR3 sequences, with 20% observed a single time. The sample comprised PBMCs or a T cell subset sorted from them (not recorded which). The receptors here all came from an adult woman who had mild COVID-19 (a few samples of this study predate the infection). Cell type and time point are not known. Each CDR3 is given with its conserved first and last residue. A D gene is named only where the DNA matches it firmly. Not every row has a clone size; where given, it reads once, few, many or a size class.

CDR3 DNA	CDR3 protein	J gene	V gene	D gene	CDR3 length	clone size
TGTGCCAGCAGCTCGGCGGGACAGATCAATGGCTACGAGCAGTACTTC	CASSSAGQINGYEQYF	TRBJ2-7	TRBV5-5	.	16	few
TGTGCCAGCAGCGTAGGGACAGGGGGCTCTGGGGCCAACGTCCTGACTTTC	CASSVGTGGSGANVLTF	TRBJ2-6	TRBV9	TRBD1	17	many
TGTGCCAGCAGTTCTAGCGGCCTACTAGCCAAAAACATTCAGTACTTC	CASSSSGLLAKNIQYF	TRBJ2-4	TRBV2	TRBD2	16	.
TGTGCCATCAGCTTCGGGACAGGGGGTTACGAGCAGTACTTC	CAISFGTGGYEQYF	TRBJ2-7	TRBV10-3	TRBD1	14	.
TGTGCCACCAGTGACCGTACTAGTGTCAATTACAATGAGCAGTTCTTC	CATSDRTSVNYNEQFF	TRBJ2-1	TRBV24-1	.	16	.
TGTGCCAGCAGCGTAGTAGTAGGGAACACTGAAGCTTTCTTT	CASSVVVGNTEAFF	TRBJ1-1	TRBV9	.	14	few
TGCGCCAGCAGCGAGGGACTAGCGGGGGGGGTCGTCGATCGGGCCAATGAGCAGTTCTTC	CASSEGLAGGVVDRANEQFF	TRBJ2-1	TRBV4-1	TRBD2	20	.
TGTGCCAGCAGTTACTCGGGACAGGGTGGAAGCACAGATACGCAGTATTTT	CASSYSGQGGSTDTQYF	TRBJ2-3	TRBV6-6	TRBD1	17	.
TGTGCCTGGAGTGCCGGGGAGCTGTTTTTT	CAWSAGELFF	TRBJ2-2	TRBV30	.	10	.
TGTGCCAGCAGCCGTACAGGGGGCGGCGGGGAGCTGTTTTTT	CASSRTGGGGELFF	TRBJ2-2	TRBV3-1	TRBD1	14	few
TGCGCCAGCAGTCAATCTATCGCCGAGCAGTTCTTC	CASSQSIAEQFF	TRBJ2-1	TRBV23-1	.	12	many
TGTGCCAGCAGGAAAACCAGCGGGGGAGTGTACCAAGAGACCCAGTACTTC	CASRKTSGGVYQETQYF	TRBJ2-5	TRBV2	TRBD2	17	once
TGTGCCAGCAGCGAAGGGACTAGCGGATTAGCCAAAAACATTCAGTACTTC	CASSEGTSGLAKNIQYF	TRBJ2-4	TRBV9	TRBD2	17	.
TGTGCCAGCGACCCGAGGGGTAATCCCTCCTACGAGCAGTACTTC	CASDPRGNPSYEQYF	TRBJ2-7	TRBV2	.	15	few
TGTGCCAGCAGCTCCGGCCTCGCTCCAAATACGCAGTATTTT	CASSSGLAPNTQYF	TRBJ2-3	TRBV7-9	.	14	few
TGTGCCAGCAGTCGTACTCAGCAGGGTCTGGGCGCTTTCTTT	CASSRTQQGLGAFF	TRBJ1-1	TRBV12-3/TRBV12-4	.	14	few
TGCGCCAGCAGCTTGGAGGCAGGAATAAAAGTTGAATATGGCTACACCTTC	CASSLEAGIKVEYGYTF	TRBJ1-2	TRBV5-1	.	17	.
TGTGCCTGGAGTCGAGGGTCTGGGGCCAACGTCCTGACTTTC	CAWSRGSGANVLTF	TRBJ2-6	TRBV30	.	14	few
TGCGCCAGCACTGGCCCATGGGCGAGCTCCTACAATGAGCAGTTCTTC	CASTGPWASSYNEQFF	TRBJ2-1	TRBV5-1	.	16	few
TGCAGCGCCACAGGGATTTTAAATGGACCCCCGACTGAAGCTTTCTTT	CSATGILNGPPTEAFF	TRBJ1-1	TRBV29-1	.	16	.
TGTGCCACCAGTGATTGGGGGTCCAACTATGGCTACACCTTC	CATSDWGSNYGYTF	TRBJ1-2	TRBV24-1	.	14	.
TGTGCCAGCAGCTTATTTTTGGGCACTGAAGCTTTCTTT	CASSLFLGTEAFF	TRBJ1-1	TRBV11-2	.	13	.
TGTAGTGCGTCTGCGGGTGGGAATTTCAATGAGCAGTTCTTC	CSASAGGNFNEQFF	TRBJ2-1	TRBV20-1	.	14	.
TGTGCCACCAGCAGGGTGAGGGGCACGGCGGGACCTTACTACAATGAGCAGTTCTTC	CATSRVRGTAGPYYNEQFF	TRBJ2-1	TRBV15	.	19	.
TGTGCCAGCAGCTTTCATACGGGAGCGGTCTACAATGAGCAGTTCTTC	CASSFHTGAVYNEQFF	TRBJ2-1	TRBV7-3	.	16	.
TGCGCCAGCAGCCAGAGAACAGTACTAGAAGAGACCCAGTACTTC	CASSQRTVLEETQYF	TRBJ2-5	TRBV4-1	.	15	few
TGTGCCAGCAGCTTAGTCCCCAGACAGGCCCACTCTGGGGCCAACGTCCTGACTTTC	CASSLVPRQAHSGANVLTF	TRBJ2-6	TRBV7-8	.	19	many
TGTGCCAGCAGCGTACAGGGTGGGTCCTACAATGAGCAGTTCTTC	CASSVQGGSYNEQFF	TRBJ2-1	TRBV9	.	15	few
TGTGCCAGCAGTTACTCGTTCCTAGGGACCGACGAGCAGTACTTC	CASSYSFLGTDEQYF	TRBJ2-7	TRBV6-5	.	15	few
TGTGCCTGGAGTGTGGGCGGGAGATCCGGGGAGCTGTTTTTT	CAWSVGGRSGELFF	TRBJ2-2	TRBV30	TRBD2	14	few
TGTGCCAGCAGCCAAGTTGGGGGGCATAATGGCTACACCTTC	CASSQVGGHNGYTF	TRBJ1-2	TRBV3-1	.	14	many
TGTGCTAGTGGAGCGGGACTCAGGAACACTGAAGCTTTCTTT	CASGAGLRNTEAFF	TRBJ1-1	TRBV12-5	.	14	few
TGTGCCAGCAGCTTCGGCAGGGGGAATTCACCCCTCCACTTT	CASSFGRGNSPLHF	TRBJ1-6	TRBV5-8	TRBD1	14	many
TGCGCCAGCAGCCAAGTGGCAGGGGGCTATGGCTACACCTTC	CASSQVAGGYGYTF	TRBJ1-2	TRBV4-1	TRBD1	14	.
TGCAGTGCTAGAGGTCACTTGGCGGGACAGGGGCTATACGAGCAGTACTTC	CSARGHLAGQGLYEQYF	TRBJ2-7	TRBV20-1	TRBD1	17	many
TGTGCCAGCAGCTCCCAAGGACAGGAAGAGACCCAGTACTTC	CASSSQGQEETQYF	TRBJ2-5	TRBV11-2	TRBD1	14	once
TGCAGTGCTAGAGAGGTAGCGGGGGGCCGGAATGAGCAGTTCTTC	CSAREVAGGRNEQFF	TRBJ2-1	TRBV20-1	TRBD2	15	.